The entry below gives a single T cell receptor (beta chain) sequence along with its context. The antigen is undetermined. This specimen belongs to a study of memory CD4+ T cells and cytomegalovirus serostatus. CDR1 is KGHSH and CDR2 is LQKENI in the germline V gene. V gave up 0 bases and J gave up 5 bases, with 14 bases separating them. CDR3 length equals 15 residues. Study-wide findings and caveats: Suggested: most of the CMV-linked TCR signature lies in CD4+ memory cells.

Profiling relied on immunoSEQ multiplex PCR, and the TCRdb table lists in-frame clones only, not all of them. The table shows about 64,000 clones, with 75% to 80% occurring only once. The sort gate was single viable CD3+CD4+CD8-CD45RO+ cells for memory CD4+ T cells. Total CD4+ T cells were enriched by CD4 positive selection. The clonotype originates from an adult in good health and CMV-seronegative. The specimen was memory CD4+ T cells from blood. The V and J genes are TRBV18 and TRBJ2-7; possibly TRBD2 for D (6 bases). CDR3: CASSPPGRGGNEQYF. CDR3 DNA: TGTGCCAGCTCACCACCGGGGCGGGGTGGCAACGAGCAGTACTTC.